This T cell receptor beta chain was obtained from a study of cytomegalovirus exposure and HLA in healthy donors. The PCR used 60 Vbeta and 13 Jbeta primers. Some clones are missing from TCRdb's copy, which holds only in-frame ones; the method was immunoSEQ multiplex PCR. The table shows about 130,000 clones, with about three quarters occurring only once. Germline CDR1 reads MNHEY; CDR2 reads SMNVEV (reference sequence). The CDR3 consists of 14 residues. V lost 2 bases and J lost 4; bases outside the gene matches: 2. This clone was detected only once. Among the donors, all were healthy bone marrow donors.

The clonotype comes from a female donor in good health and CMV-seronegative. Sequencing was carried out using PBMCs. This chain uses TRBV27 with TRBJ2-7; 10 bases align to TRBD1. CDR3 region: CASSLGQGGYEQYF. The CDR3 DNA reads as TGTGCCAGCAGTTTAGGACAGGGGGGATACGAGCAGTACTTC.